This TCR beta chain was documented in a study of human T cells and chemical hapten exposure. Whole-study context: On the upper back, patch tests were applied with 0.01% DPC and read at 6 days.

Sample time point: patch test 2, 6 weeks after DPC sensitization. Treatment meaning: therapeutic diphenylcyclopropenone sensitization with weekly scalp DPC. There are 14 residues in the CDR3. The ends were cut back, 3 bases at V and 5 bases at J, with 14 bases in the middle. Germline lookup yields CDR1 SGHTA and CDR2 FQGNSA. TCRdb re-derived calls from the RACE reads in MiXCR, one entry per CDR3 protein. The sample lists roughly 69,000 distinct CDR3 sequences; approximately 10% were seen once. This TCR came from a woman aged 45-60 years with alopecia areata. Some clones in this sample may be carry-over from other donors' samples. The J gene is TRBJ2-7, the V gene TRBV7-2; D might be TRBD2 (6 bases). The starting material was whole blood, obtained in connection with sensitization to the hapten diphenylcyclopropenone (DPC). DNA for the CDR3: TGTGCCAGCAGCTTCACCGGGGGTGAAAACGAGCAGTACTTC. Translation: CASSFTGGENEQYF.